The following is a T cell receptor (beta chain) sequence with its context. Unstimulated Tregs (CD4+CD25+CD127-) and CD4+CD25- non-Tregs were sorted from PBMCs. These data come from a study of Tregs in tolerant kidney transplant recipients. Assay: immunoSEQ multiplex PCR; the TCRdb copy retains only in-frame clones and omits some. The repertoire holds roughly 120,000 clones, with almost 95% as singletons. CDR1 and CDR2 from the germline V gene are SGHRS and YFSETQ. This CDR3 contains 13 residues. The ends were cut back, 0 bases at V and 4 bases at J, with 7 bases in the middle. What was sequenced was CD4+ T cells from blood. The V call is TRBV5-1, the J call TRBJ1-2, with D hard to call. The TCR was taken from a human donor in good health. The CDR3: CASSLGGIYGYTF. The CDR3 DNA reads as TGCGCCAGCAGCTTGGGGGGAATCTATGGCTACACCTTC.